This T cell receptor beta chain was observed in a study of T cells after yellow fever vaccination. Study in general: Researchers used CD3, CD45RA, CCR7 and CD95 to sort out EM, EMRA, CM and Tscm memory subsets.

The CDR3 runs to 15 residues. V lost 3 bases to trimming and J lost 0 bases, with 12 bases between them. Germline CDR1 and CDR2: DFQATT and SNEGSKA (reference sequence). The study made its TCR cDNA through 5'RACE template switching. That step introduced a universal primer site along with UMIs. TCRdb reanalysed the 5' RACE reads using MiXCR and keeps one entry per CDR3 protein. The table shows approximately 13,000 distinct CDR3 sequences, with roughly 4.9% occurring only once. Study outcomes and limitations: The authors detected almost none of the vaccine-responding clonotypes in sorted memory subsets on day 0. The presence of abundant clonotypes contaminating from the bulk population was possible in FACS-sorted repertoires.

This clonotype has a count of ten or more. The source of this sequence is a man younger than 45 who received the YFV17D yellow fever vaccine. This chain uses TRBV20-1 with TRBJ2-1, with D possibly being TRBD1 (5 bases). This specimen was PBMCs, either bulk or a sorted T-cell subset (CD4+, CD8+, memory, or dextramer-sorted; not recorded which), taken 45 days after the yellow fever booster vaccination. DNA for the CDR3: TGCAGTGCTAGGTGGGGAAGGGGCTCCTACAATGAGCAGTTCTTC. This encodes CSARWGRGSYNEQFF.